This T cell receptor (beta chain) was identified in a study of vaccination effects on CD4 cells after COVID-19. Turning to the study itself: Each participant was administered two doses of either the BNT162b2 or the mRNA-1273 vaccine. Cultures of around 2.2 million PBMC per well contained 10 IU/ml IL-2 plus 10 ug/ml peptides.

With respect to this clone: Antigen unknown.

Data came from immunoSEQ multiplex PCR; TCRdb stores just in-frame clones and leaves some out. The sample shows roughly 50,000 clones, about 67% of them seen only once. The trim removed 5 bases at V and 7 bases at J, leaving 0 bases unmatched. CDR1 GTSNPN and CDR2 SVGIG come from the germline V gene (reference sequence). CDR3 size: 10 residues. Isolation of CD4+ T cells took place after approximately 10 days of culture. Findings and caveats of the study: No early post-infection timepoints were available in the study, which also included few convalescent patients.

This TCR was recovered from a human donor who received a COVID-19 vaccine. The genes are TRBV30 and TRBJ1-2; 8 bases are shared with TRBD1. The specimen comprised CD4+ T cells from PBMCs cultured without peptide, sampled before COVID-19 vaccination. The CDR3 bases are TGTGCCTGGGGACAGGGTGGCTACACCTTC. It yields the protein CAWGQGGYTF.